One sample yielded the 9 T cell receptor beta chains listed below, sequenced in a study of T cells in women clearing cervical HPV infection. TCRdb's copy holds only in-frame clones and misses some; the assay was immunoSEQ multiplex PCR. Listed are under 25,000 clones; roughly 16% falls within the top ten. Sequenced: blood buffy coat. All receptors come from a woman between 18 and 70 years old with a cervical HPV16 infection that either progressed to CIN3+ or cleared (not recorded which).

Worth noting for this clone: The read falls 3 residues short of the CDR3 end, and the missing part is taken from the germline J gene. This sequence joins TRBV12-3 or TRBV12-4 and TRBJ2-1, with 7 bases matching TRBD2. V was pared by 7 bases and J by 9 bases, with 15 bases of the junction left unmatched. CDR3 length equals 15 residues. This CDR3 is CASIRALAGVSEQFF. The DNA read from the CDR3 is TGTGCCAGCATCAGGGCCCTGGCGGGGGTGAGTGAG.

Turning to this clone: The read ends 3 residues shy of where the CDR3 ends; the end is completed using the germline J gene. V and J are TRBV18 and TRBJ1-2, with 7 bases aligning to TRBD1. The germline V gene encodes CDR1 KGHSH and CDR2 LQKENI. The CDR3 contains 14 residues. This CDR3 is CASSLQGRINDYTF. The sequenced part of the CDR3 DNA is TGTGCCAGCTCACTACAGGGGAGGATCAACGAC.

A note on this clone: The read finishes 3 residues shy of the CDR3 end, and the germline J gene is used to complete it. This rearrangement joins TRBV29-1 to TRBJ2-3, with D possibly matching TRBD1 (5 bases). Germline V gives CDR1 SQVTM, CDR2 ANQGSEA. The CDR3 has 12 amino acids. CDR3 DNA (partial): TGCAGCGTGACAGAGACCCAGGAGACG. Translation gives CSVTETQET. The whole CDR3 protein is CSVTETQETQYF.

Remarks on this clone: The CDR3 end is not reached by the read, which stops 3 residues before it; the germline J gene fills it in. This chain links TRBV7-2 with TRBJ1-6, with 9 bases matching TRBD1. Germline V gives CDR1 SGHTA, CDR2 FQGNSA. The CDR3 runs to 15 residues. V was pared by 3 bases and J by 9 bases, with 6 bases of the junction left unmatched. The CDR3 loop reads CASSFPGQGTSPLHF. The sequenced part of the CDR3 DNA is TGTGCCAGCAGCTTTCCGGGACAGGGAACTTCACCC. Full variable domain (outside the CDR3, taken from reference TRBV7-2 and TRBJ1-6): GAGVSQSPSNKVTEKGKDVELRCDPISGHTALYWYRQSLGQGLEFLIYFQGNSAPDKSGLPSDRFSAERTGGSVSTLTIQRTQQEDSAVYLCASSFPGQGTSPLHFGNGTRLTVT.

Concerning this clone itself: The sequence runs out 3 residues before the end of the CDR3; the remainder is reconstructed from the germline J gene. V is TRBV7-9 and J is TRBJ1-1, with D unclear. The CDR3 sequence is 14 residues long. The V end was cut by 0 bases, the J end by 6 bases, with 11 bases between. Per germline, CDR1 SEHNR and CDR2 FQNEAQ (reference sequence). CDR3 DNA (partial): TGTGCCAGCAGCTTAGCCCCTCACCGGGCTGAA. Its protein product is CASSLAPHRAE. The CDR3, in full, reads CASSLAPHRAEAFF. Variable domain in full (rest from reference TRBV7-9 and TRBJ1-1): DTGVSQNPRHKITKRGQNVTFRCDPISEHNRLYWYRQTLGQGPEFLTYFQNEAQLEKSRLLSDRFSAERPKGSFSTLEIQRTEQGDSAMYLCASSLAPHRAEAFFGQGTRLTVV.

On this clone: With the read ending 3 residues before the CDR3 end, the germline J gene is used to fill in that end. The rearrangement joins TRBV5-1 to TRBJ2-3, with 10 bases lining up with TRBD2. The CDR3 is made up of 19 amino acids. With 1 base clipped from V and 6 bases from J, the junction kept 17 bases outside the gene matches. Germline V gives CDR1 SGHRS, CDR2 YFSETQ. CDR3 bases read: TGCGCCAGCAGCTTGACGTTGAGCTTAGCGGGGGGTAGACTGGATACG. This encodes CASSLTLSLAGGRLDT. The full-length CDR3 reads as CASSLTLSLAGGRLDTQYF.

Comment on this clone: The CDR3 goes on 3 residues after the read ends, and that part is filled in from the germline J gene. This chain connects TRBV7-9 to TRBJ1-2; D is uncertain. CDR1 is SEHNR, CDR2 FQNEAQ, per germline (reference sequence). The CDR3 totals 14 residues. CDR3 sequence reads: CASSLAHSTDTYTF. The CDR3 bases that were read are TGTGCCAGCAGCTTGGCCCACAGCACAGATACC.

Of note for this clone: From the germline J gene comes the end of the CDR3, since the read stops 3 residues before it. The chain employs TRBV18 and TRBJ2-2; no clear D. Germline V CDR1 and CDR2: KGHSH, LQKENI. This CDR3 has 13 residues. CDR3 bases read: TGTGCCAGCTCACCTGTCCCGGGTGAAAAG. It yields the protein CASSPVPGEK. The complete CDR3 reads CASSPVPGEKLFF.

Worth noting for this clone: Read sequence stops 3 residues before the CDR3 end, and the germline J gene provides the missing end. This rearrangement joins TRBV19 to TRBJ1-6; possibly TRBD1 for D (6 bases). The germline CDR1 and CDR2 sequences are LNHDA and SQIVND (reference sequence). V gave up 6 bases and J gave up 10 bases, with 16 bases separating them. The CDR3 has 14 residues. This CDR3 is CASRLTPGDSPLHF. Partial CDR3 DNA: TGTGCCAGTAGGCTTACCCCAGGGGACTCACCC.